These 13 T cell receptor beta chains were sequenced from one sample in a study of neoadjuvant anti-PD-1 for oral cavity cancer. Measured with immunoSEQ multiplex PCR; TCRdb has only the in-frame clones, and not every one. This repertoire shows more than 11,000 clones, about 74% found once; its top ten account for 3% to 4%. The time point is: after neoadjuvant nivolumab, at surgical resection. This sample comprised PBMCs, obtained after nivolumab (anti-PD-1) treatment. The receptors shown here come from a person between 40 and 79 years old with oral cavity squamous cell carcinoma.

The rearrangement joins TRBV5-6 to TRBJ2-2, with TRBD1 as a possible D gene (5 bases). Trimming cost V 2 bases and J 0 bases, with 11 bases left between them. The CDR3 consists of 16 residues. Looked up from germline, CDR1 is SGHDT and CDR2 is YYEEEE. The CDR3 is CASSFTGAPNTGELFF. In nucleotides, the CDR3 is TGTGCCAGCAGCTTCACTGGGGCCCCGAACACCGGGGAGCTGTTTTTT.

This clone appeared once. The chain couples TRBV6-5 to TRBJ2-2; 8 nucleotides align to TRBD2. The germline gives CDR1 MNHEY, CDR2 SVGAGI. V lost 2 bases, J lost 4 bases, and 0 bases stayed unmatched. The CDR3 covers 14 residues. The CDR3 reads CASSYSGGTGELFF. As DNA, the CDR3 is TGTGCCAGCAGTTACAGCGGGGGCACCGGGGAGCTGTTTTTT.

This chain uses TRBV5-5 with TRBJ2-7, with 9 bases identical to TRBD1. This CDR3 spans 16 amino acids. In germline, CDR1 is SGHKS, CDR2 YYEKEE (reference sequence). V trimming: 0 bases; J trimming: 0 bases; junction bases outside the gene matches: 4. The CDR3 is CASSLGQGVISYEQYF. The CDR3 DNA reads TGTGCCAGCAGCTTGGGACAGGGGGTGATCTCCTACGAGCAGTACTTC.

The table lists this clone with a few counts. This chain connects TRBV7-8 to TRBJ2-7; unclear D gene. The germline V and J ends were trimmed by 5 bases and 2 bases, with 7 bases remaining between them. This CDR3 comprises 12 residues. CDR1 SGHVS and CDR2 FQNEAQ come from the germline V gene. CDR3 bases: TGTGCCAGCAGCCCTACAACCTACGAGCAGTACTTC. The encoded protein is CASSPTTYEQYF.

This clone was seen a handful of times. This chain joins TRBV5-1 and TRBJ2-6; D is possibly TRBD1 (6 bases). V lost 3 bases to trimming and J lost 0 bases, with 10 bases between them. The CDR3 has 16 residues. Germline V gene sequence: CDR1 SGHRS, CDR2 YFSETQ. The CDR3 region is CASSSLQGSGANVLTF. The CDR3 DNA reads TGCGCCAGCAGCTCTCTACAGGGCTCTGGGGCCAACGTCCTGACTTTC.

The CDR3 sequence: CASSGGVGYGYTF. DNA for the CDR3: TGTGCCAGCAGTGGGGGTGTGGGCTATGGCTACACCTTC. V gene TRBV2 combines with J gene TRBJ1-2; no reliable D call. CDR1 is SNHLY, CDR2 FYNNEI, per germline. This CDR3 is built from 13 residues. V lost 4 bases and J 4 bases, leaving 10 bases between the germline ends.

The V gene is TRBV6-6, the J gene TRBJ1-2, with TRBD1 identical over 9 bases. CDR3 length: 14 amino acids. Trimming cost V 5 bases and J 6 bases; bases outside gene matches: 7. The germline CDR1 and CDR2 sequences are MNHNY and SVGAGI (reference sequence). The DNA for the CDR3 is TGTGCCAGCAGTCGGACAGGGGTTGGCGATGGCTACACCTTC. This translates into CASSRTGVGDGYTF.

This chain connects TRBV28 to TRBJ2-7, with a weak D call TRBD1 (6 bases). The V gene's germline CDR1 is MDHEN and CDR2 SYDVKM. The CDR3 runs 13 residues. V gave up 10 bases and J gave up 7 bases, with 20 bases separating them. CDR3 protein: CATKRQALEEQYF. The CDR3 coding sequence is TGTGCCACTAAGAGACAGGCCCTCGAGGAGCAGTACTTC.

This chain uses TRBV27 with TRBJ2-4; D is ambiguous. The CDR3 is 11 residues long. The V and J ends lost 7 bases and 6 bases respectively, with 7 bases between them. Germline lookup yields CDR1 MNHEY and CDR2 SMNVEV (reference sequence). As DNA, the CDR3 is TGTGCCAGCACCGACGGAAACATTCAGTACTTC. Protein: CASTDGNIQYF.

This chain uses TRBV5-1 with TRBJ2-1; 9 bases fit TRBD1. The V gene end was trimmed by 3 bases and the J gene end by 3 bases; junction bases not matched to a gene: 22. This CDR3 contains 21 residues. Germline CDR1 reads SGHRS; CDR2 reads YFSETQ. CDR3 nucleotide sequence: TGCGCCAGCAGCTCACAAATTCCGGGACAGGGTCAGGCGGCGGGCTACAATGAGCAGTTCTTC. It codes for CASSSQIPGQGQAAGYNEQFF.

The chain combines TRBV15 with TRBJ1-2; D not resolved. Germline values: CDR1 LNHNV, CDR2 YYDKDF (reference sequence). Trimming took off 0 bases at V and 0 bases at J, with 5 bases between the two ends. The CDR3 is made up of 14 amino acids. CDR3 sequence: CATSREVANYGYTF. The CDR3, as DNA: TGTGCCACCAGCAGAGAAGTAGCTAACTATGGCTACACCTTC.

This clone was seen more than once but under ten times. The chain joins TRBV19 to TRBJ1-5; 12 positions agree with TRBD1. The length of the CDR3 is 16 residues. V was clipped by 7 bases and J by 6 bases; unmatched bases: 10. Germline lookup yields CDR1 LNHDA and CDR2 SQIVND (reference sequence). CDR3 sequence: CASTSYRDRGLQPQHF. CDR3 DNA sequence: TGTGCCAGTACCTCATACCGGGACAGGGGGCTTCAGCCCCAGCATTTT.

The CDR3 sequence is CASSVVLAGGRNNEQFF. The CDR3 region has the DNA TGTGCCAGCAGCGTAGTTTTAGCGGGAGGGAGGAACAATGAGCAGTTCTTC. The chain has TRBV9 and TRBJ2-1; 11 nucleotides match TRBD2. This CDR3 contains 17 residues. Germline lookup yields CDR1 SGDLS and CDR2 YYNGEE. The J segment lost 5 bases and the V segment lost 0 bases, leaving 7 bases of the junction unmatched.